This is a list of T cell receptor beta chains from one sample in a study of T cell clones after liver transplantation. Method: immunoSEQ multiplex PCR; TCRdb's copy keeps in-frame clones and lacks some. The repertoire consists of 65,000 to 95,000 clones, with 80% occurring once and the leading ten covering less than 0.65%. Source: CD4+ T cells from blood, taken before liver transplant. These receptors originate from a human donor who received a liver transplant. Each CDR3 is given with its conserved first and last residue. The D gene is left open where the match is weak. Where a row states a size, it is once, few, many or the class of an expanded clone; other rows omit it.

J gene	CDR3 length	V gene	clone size	D gene	CDR3 protein	CDR3 DNA
TRBJ2-2	14	TRBV2	NA	NA	CASSSRAASGELFF	TGTGCCAGCAGTTCGCGGGCTGCATCCGGGGAGCTGTTTTTT
TRBJ2-5	13	TRBV7-2	NA	NA	CASSVNRGETQYF	TGTGCCAGCAGCGTTAACAGAGGAGAGACCCAGTACTTC
TRBJ1-1	16	TRBV5-6	once	TRBD1	CASSLGWGQGVSEAFF	TGTGCCAGCAGCTTGGGATGGGGACAGGGGGTTAGTGAAGCTTTCTTT
TRBJ2-7	15	TRBV19	NA	TRBD1	CASSITGQVSYEQYF	TGTGCCAGTAGTATTACGGGACAGGTTAGCTACGAGCAGTACTTC
TRBJ2-5	13	TRBV15	NA	TRBD2	CATSNSGTETQYF	TGTGCCACCAGCAATAGCGGGACGGAGACCCAGTACTTC
TRBJ2-1	15	TRBV7-2	NA	TRBD1	CASSLGGQAYSEQFF	TGTGCCAGCAGCCTAGGGGGACAGGCCTACAGTGAGCAGTTCTTC
TRBJ1-1	13	TRBV29-1	NA	TRBD1	CSVGDRANTEAFF	TGCAGCGTCGGGGACAGGGCAAACACTGAAGCTTTCTTT
TRBJ1-3	14	TRBV5-6	NA	NA	CASSLFPSGNTIYF	TGTGCCAGCAGCTTGTTCCCCTCTGGAAACACCATATATTTT
TRBJ1-1	16	TRBV18	once	NA	CASSSGMRAMGTEAFF	TGTGCCAGCTCATCGGGGATGAGGGCTATGGGCACTGAAGCTTTCTTT
TRBJ2-7	15	TRBV13	few	NA	CASSQSTGVAYEQYF	TGTGCCAGCAGCCAATCGACGGGAGTGGCCTACGAGCAGTACTTC
TRBJ2-6	15	TRBV9	NA	NA	CASSVVISGANVLTF	TGTGCCAGCAGCGTAGTGATCTCTGGGGCCAACGTCCTGACTTTC
TRBJ1-3	14	TRBV18	NA	NA	CASSPGVTGNTIYF	TGTGCCAGCTCACCGGGGGTAACTGGAAACACCATATATTTT
TRBJ2-5	14	TRBV30	NA	NA	CAWIEGGKLSTQYF	TGTGCCTGGATCGAGGGGGGAAAGTTATCGACCCAGTACTTC
TRBJ1-2	14	TRBV28	NA	NA	CASSFPRVTQGYTF	TGTGCCAGCAGTTTCCCCAGGGTAACGCAGGGCTACACCTTC
TRBJ2-3	17	TRBV28	NA	NA	CASRFRGPGGRLDTQYF	TGTGCCAGCAGGTTCAGGGGGCCTGGCGGGAGATTAGATACGCAGTATTTT
TRBJ2-6	17	TRBV5-1	NA	NA	CASSFRDAASGANVLTF	TGCGCCAGCAGCTTTCGGGACGCCGCCTCTGGGGCCAACGTCCTGACTTTC
TRBJ2-7	16	TRBV11-2	NA	TRBD2	CASSPSGTSGAREQYF	TGTGCCAGCAGCCCATCAGGGACTAGCGGGGCCCGCGAGCAGTACTTC
TRBJ2-6	15	TRBV7-3	NA	NA	CASSLHNSGANVLTF	TGTGCCAGCAGCTTACATAACTCTGGGGCCAACGTCCTGACTTTC
TRBJ1-1	12	TRBV13	NA	NA	CASSPYLGEAFF	TGTGCCAGCAGCCCCTACCTAGGGGAAGCTTTCTTT
TRBJ2-7	14	TRBV28	few	NA	CASSSGTPKGEQYF	TGTGCCAGCAGTTCCGGGACCCCCAAGGGCGAGCAGTACTTC
TRBJ1-2	13	TRBV5-4	NA	NA	CASRLDLDGGYTF	TGTGCCAGCAGGCTGGACCTGGACGGGGGCTACACCTTC
TRBJ1-5	14	TRBV18	NA	NA	CASSAQGQGQPQHF	TGTGCCAGCTCAGCTCAGGGGCAGGGTCAGCCCCAGCATTTT
TRBJ1-5	16	TRBV28	NA	TRBD1	CASSLPDRVTNQPQHF	TGTGCCAGCTCGCTGCCGGACAGGGTAACCAATCAGCCCCAGCATTTT
TRBJ2-5	18	TRBV27	NA	NA	CASSSRRGGVGGRETQYF	TGTGCCAGCAGTTCCAGGCGAGGGGGAGTGGGAGGTAGGGAGACCCAGTACTTC
TRBJ1-4	14	TRBV5-5	NA	NA	CASSLAGRDEKLFF	TGTGCCAGCAGCTTGGCCGGACGGGATGAAAAACTGTTTTTT
TRBJ2-1	13	TRBV6-5	NA	NA	CASRPNLVAQGFF	TGTGCCAGCAGGCCGAATCTCGTGGCTCAGGGGTTCTTC
TRBJ1-1	13	TRBV27	NA	NA	CASSWVRNTEAFF	TGTGCCAGCAGTTGGGTGCGGAACACTGAAGCTTTCTTT
TRBJ2-4	14	TRBV9	NA	TRBD2	CASSAGGRYGIQYF	TGTGCCAGCAGCGCGGGAGGAAGGTATGGCATTCAGTACTTC
TRBJ2-7	18	TRBV5-1	NA	NA	CASSLQYGGQLSSYEQYF	TGCGCCAGCAGCTTGCAATACGGTGGGCAGCTGAGTTCCTACGAGCAGTACTTC
TRBJ2-7	12	TRBV10-1	NA	TRBD1	CASGQGAGEQYF	TGCGCCAGCGGGCAGGGGGCCGGCGAGCAGTACTTC
TRBJ1-2	13	TRBV9	NA	NA	CASSVELGYGYTF	TGTGCCAGCAGCGTAGAGTTAGGGTATGGCTACACCTTC
TRBJ1-5	14	TRBV5-5	NA	TRBD1	CASSLQGFNQPQHF	TGTGCCAGCAGCTTACAGGGGTTTAATCAGCCCCAGCATTTT
TRBJ2-5	14	TRBV6-5	NA	TRBD2	CASSLSGAQETQYF	TGTGCCAGCAGCCTGAGCGGGGCCCAAGAGACCCAGTACTTC
TRBJ1-1	15	TRBV30	NA	NA	CAWSDRRTPNTEAFF	TGTGCCTGGAGTGACCGCCGGACCCCGAACACTGAAGCTTTCTTT
TRBJ2-3	11	TRBV29-1	NA	NA	CSARARDTQYF	TGCAGCGCCCGGGCCCGGGATACGCAGTATTTT
TRBJ2-1	15	TRBV6-1	NA	TRBD1	CASIEGDSSYNEQFF	TGTGCCAGCATCGAGGGGGACAGCTCCTACAATGAGCAGTTCTTC
TRBJ1-1	15	TRBV6-5	NA	TRBD1	CASSPDRGGNTEAFF	TGTGCCAGCAGCCCGGACAGGGGAGGAAACACTGAAGCTTTCTTT
TRBJ2-1	16	TRBV27	NA	TRBD2	CASWKTVGLADNEQFF	TGTGCCAGCTGGAAGACGGTCGGACTAGCGGACAATGAGCAGTTCTTC
TRBJ1-2	13	TRBV28	few	NA	CASSLGQPYGYTF	TGTGCCAGCAGTTTGGGGCAGCCCTATGGCTACACCTTC
TRBJ1-5	16	TRBV4-3	once	NA	CASSQDVANINQPQHF	TGCGCCAGCAGCCAAGACGTTGCAAATATCAATCAGCCCCAGCATTTT
TRBJ1-1	14	TRBV2	NA	TRBD1	CASTDRGAGTEAFF	TGTGCCAGCACCGACAGGGGGGCAGGCACTGAAGCTTTCTTT
TRBJ2-3	17	TRBV29-1	NA	TRBD1	CSVSGQPGQGVADTQYF	TGCAGCGTTAGTGGTCAACCGGGACAGGGGGTAGCGGATACGCAGTATTTT
TRBJ1-3	12	TRBV5-4	NA	NA	CASSLGHNTIYF	TGTGCCAGCAGCTTGGGACATAACACCATATATTTT
TRBJ2-1	15	TRBV5-8	once	NA	CASSLDRGGYNEQFF	TGTGCCAGCAGCTTGGACAGGGGGGGATACAATGAGCAGTTCTTC
TRBJ1-1	13	TRBV5-1	NA	TRBD1	CASSLTGGSEAFF	TGCGCCAGCAGCCTTACAGGGGGCTCTGAAGCTTTCTTT
TRBJ1-2	14	TRBV6-6	NA	NA	CASSPTTGPYGYTF	TGTGCCAGCAGTCCGACCACAGGGCCCTATGGCTACACCTTC
TRBJ1-2	13	TRBV18	NA	NA	CASSPGAGYGYTF	TGTGCCAGCTCACCGGGAGCAGGCTATGGCTACACCTTC
TRBJ2-7	14	TRBV11-2	NA	NA	CASSQGGSPYEQYF	TGTGCCAGCAGTCAGGGCGGGTCCCCCTACGAGCAGTACTTC
TRBJ1-1	13	TRBV11-2	NA	NA	CASSLDWNTEAFF	TGTGCCAGCAGCTTAGACTGGAACACTGAAGCTTTCTTT
TRBJ2-5	15	TRBV19	NA	NA	CASSIGQPGGETQYF	TGTGCCAGTAGTATAGGACAGCCTGGGGGAGAGACCCAGTACTTC
TRBJ1-1	17	TRBV5-1	NA	TRBD1	CASSFSPDRVAITEAFF	TGCGCCAGCAGCTTCTCACCAGACAGGGTGGCGATCACTGAAGCTTTCTTT
TRBJ2-3	16	TRBV13	NA	TRBD2	CASSFLAGLRTDTQYF	TGTGCCAGCAGCTTCCTAGCGGGATTAAGGACAGATACGCAGTATTTT